This T cell receptor beta chain emerged from a study of blood T cells in healthy people across ages. Primed by a sample-barcoded 5' primer and a J-beta primer mix, a second PCR proceeded for about 6 to 12 cycles. TCRdb fed the 5' RACE reads into MiXCR, producing one record per CDR3 protein. The table lists some 640,000 distinct CDR3 sequences, 25% to 35% of them singletons. Germline V CDR1 and CDR2: SGHTA, FQGTGA. Trimming removed 7 bases at V and 12 bases at J, with 13 bases between. The CDR3 extends over 11 amino acids. This clonotype was seen repeatedly, ten times or more. The chain joins TRBV7-3 to TRBJ2-1; D unclear. The receptor's source is an elderly woman in good health. Specimen: blood. The CDR3 bases are TGTGCCAGCAACCTAGGGCTGGCGCAGTTCTTC. Residues: CASNLGLAQFF.